The 5 T cell receptor beta chains reported below all come from one sample, sequenced in a study of T cells in Graves' hyperthyroidism and ophthalmopathy. Amplified TCR beta CDR3 regions came from RNA transcripts. Primed by the HTBI set, a first-round RT-PCR was run on the TCR CDR3. One entry per CDR3 protein results from TCRdb running MiXCR on the multiplex PCR reads. This sample has around 540,000 distinct CDR3 sequences; about 16% occur once, and the top ten carry around 28%. The material sequenced was blood. These receptor sequences come from a woman in her thirties with Graves' ophthalmopathy.

This clonotype was counted a few times. The V gene is TRBV3-1, the J gene TRBJ1-6; D gene uncertain. The CDR3 contains 17 residues. With 0 bases removed from V and 0 bases from J, the gap between germline ends came to 9 bases. The germline gives CDR1 LGHDT, CDR2 YNNKEL (reference sequence). CDR3 protein: CASSQDQSSSYNSPLHF. Written as DNA, the CDR3 is TGTGCCAGCAGCCAAGATCAGAGCAGCTCCTATAATTCACCCCTCCACTTT.

V gene TRBV12-3 or TRBV12-4 combines with J gene TRBJ2-7; D call uncertain. Between the trimmed V and J ends, which lost 6 bases and 0 bases, there was a span of 15 bases. This CDR3 is built from 15 residues. Written as DNA, the CDR3 is TGTGCCAGCAGCCCCGGAGCCTATCCCTCCTACGAGCAGTACTTC. It translates to CASSPGAYPSYEQYF.

This clonotype was detected only a few times. A junction end diverges from the germline sequence, so it may reflect a read error. The V gene is TRBV3-1, the J gene TRBJ2-7; D unclear. CDR1 is LGHDT and CDR2 is YNNKEL in the germline V gene (reference sequence). The CDR3 extends over 13 amino acids. CDR3 sequence reads: CASSPAPFYEQYF. DNA for the CDR3: TGTGCCAGCAGCCCCGCCCCTTTTTACGAGCAATACTTC.

The V and J genes are TRBV4-3 and TRBJ2-1; D unresolved. Trimming took off 0 bases at V and 5 bases at J, with 5 bases between the two ends. This CDR3 is built from 13 residues. In germline, CDR1 is LGHNA, CDR2 YSLEER. The CDR3 DNA reads as TGCGCCAGCAGCCAAGAGAGCGACAATGAGCAGTTCTTC. Protein sequence: CASSQESDNEQFF.

Many counts were recorded for this clonotype. CDR3 loop: CATSRGGQGGTEAFF. For the CDR3, the DNA is TGTGCCACCAGCAGAGGAGGACAGGGCGGCACTGAAGCTTTCTTT. This chain links TRBV15 with TRBJ1-1; TRBD1 matches 8 bases. CDR1 LNHNV and CDR2 YYDKDF come from the germline V gene (reference sequence). The trim removed 1 base at V and 4 bases at J, leaving 5 bases unmatched. This CDR3 has 15 residues.